A single sample gave rise to the 23 T cell receptor beta chains below, sequenced in a study of blood T cell repertoires in COVID-19. Using immunoSEQ multiplex PCR, the repertoire was profiled, and TCRdb retains in-frame clones only, with some absent. The table records some 110,000 clones, around nine tenths of them present only once. Sequencing input: peripheral blood. The receptor set was obtained from a man aged 35 to 55 with acute or convalescent COVID-19.

To note about this clone: A junction end diverges from the germline sequence, so it may reflect a read error. The CDR3, as DNA: TGTGCCAGTAGTCCGAACCGACTAGCGGGGGGCCAGATAGCCTTC. Encoded protein: CASSPNRLAGGQIAF. The rearrangement joins TRBV19 to TRBJ2-7; 13 positions match TRBD2. Germline V gene lookup returns CDR1 LNHDA and CDR2 SQIVND (reference sequence). CDR3 length: 15 amino acids.

This clone was seen a single time. This CDR3 reads CASSVAGMDYTF. DNA for the CDR3: TGTGCCAGCAGCGTAGCGGGGATGGACTACACCTTC. The chain employs TRBV9 and TRBJ1-2; D is uncertain. CDR3 length: 12 amino acids. V lost 0 bases, J lost 10 bases, and 10 bases lay in between. The germline CDR1 and CDR2 sequences are SGDLS and YYNGEE.

Regarding this clone: The junction does not match germline at one end; this may be a read error. The V call is TRBV3-1 (or the pseudogene TRBV3-2), the J call TRBJ2-2; 11 bases are shared with TRBD2. CDR1 is LGHDT and CDR2 is YNNKEL in the germline V gene (reference sequence). This CDR3 spans 18 amino acids. The CDR3 spells CASSKEVLAGGPGGELFF. The CDR3 bases are TGTGCCAGCAGCAAAGAGGTTTTAGCGGGAGGGCCCGGCGGGGAGCTGTTTTTT.

The chain couples TRBV3-1 (or the pseudogene TRBV3-2) to TRBJ1-1; weak D call: TRBD1 (5 bases). Germline-derived CDR1 and CDR2 are LGHDT and YNNKEL (reference sequence). The CDR3 is 16 residues long. V gave up 1 base and J gave up 1 base, with 13 bases separating them. CDR3 sequence reads: CASSQGWTTTNTEAFF. CDR3 in DNA: TGTGCCAGCAGCCAAGGGTGGACAACCACGAACACTGAAGCTTTCTTT.

V and J are TRBV11-2 and TRBJ2-7, with D possibly matching TRBD2 (6 bases). Germline CDR1 is SGHAT and CDR2 is FQNNGV. The CDR3 loop spans 14 amino acids. Trimming removed 0 bases from V and 5 bases from J, with 11 bases in between. The CDR3 sequence is CASSLEGGFNEQYF. DNA of the CDR3: TGTGCCAGCAGCTTAGAGGGGGGTTTCAACGAGCAGTACTTC.

The chain couples TRBV5-5 to TRBJ1-2, with 9 bases aligning to TRBD1. CDR1 and CDR2 (germline): SGHKS, YYEKEE (reference sequence). Trimming at V came to 4 bases and at J to 7 bases, leaving 11 bases not matched to a gene. CDR3 size: 15 residues. The CDR3 sequence is CASSTGTGRAPGYTF. The CDR3 region has the DNA TGTGCCAGCAGCACCGGGACAGGGAGGGCTCCTGGCTACACCTTC.

The table lists this clone with a count of one. This CDR3 is CASSLDAGANVLTF. CDR3 coding DNA: TGCGCCAGCAGCTTGGATGCGGGGGCCAACGTCCTGACTTTC. This chain links TRBV5-1 with TRBJ2-6; no definite D call. The CDR3 extends over 14 amino acids. Germline lookup yields CDR1 SGHRS and CDR2 YFSETQ. The ends were cut back, 0 bases at V and 4 bases at J, with 5 bases in the middle.

The rearrangement joins TRBV6-5 to TRBJ2-5; 8 nucleotides match TRBD2. CDR1 MNHEY and CDR2 SVGAGI come from the germline V gene. This CDR3 has 16 residues. The V segment lost 0 bases and the J segment 1 base; nucleotides outside the gene matches: 4. The CDR3 reads CASSYSGRGGQETQYF. The CDR3 coding sequence is TGTGCCAGCAGTTACTCGGGCCGGGGGGGCCAAGAGACCCAGTACTTC.

The J gene is TRBJ2-2, the V gene TRBV7-6, with 9 bases identical to TRBD2. The V gene end was trimmed by 3 bases and the J gene end by 2 bases; junction bases not matched to a gene: 4. This CDR3 is 16 amino acids long. Germline CDR1 is SGHVS and CDR2 is FNYEAQ. The CDR3: CASSFTGLANTGELFF. The DNA for the CDR3 is TGTGCCAGCAGCTTTACGGGACTAGCAAACACCGGGGAGCTGTTTTTT.

The V and J genes are TRBV5-5 and TRBJ2-7, with a tentative D call TRBD1 (5 bases). V shed 3 bases and J shed 3 bases, with 13 bases lying between them. From germline, CDR1 is SGHKS and CDR2 YYEKEE (reference sequence). The CDR3 runs to 14 residues. The CDR3 here is CASSYVVTDYEQYF. For the CDR3, the DNA is TGTGCCAGCAGCTACGTCGTGACAGACTACGAGCAGTACTTC.

The chain employs TRBV2 and TRBJ1-1; D remains unclear. The V gene's germline CDR1 is SNHLY and CDR2 FYNNEI. Deletions cut 2 bases from V and 1 base from J, with 8 bases between. This CDR3 has 14 residues. The CDR3 sequence is CASSELGQNTEAFF. The CDR3 DNA is TGTGCCAGCAGTGAACTGGGCCAGAACACTGAAGCTTTCTTT.

This clone was detected only a few times. The CDR3 DNA follows: TGTGCCAGCAGCCTCGGGAGGACTGAAGCTTTCTTT. Translated: CASSLGRTEAFF. This chain uses TRBV7-9 with TRBJ1-1; the D is unclear. This CDR3 is built from 12 residues. The germline V and J ends were trimmed by 5 bases and 5 bases, with 9 bases remaining between them. The V gene's germline CDR1 is SEHNR and CDR2 FQNEAQ (reference sequence).

The J gene is TRBJ2-5, the V gene TRBV5-1; 7 bases are shared with TRBD1. This CDR3 contains 14 residues. The ends lost 6 bases at V and 4 bases at J; junction bases unmatched: 9. In germline, CDR1 is SGHRS, CDR2 YFSETQ. The CDR3 is CASKYEAGGETQYF. The CDR3 nucleotides are TGCGCCAGCAAGTATGAGGCAGGGGGAGAGACCCAGTACTTC.

This clone has a handful of counts. The DNA of the CDR3 is TGCGCCAGCAGACACGACATAAACACTGAAGCTTTCTTT. Its translation: CASRHDINTEAFF. V gene TRBV5-1 combines with J gene TRBJ1-1, with no clear D. The CDR3 totals 13 residues. Deletions cut 5 bases from V and 2 bases from J, with 10 bases between. Germline CDR1 SGHRS, CDR2 YFSETQ.

This clone has only one observation. This chain joins TRBV7-2 and TRBJ2-1, with TRBD2 matching 8 bases. The V and J ends lost 2 bases and 1 base, in that order; junction bases with no gene match: 7. CDR1 is SGHTA and CDR2 is FQGNSA in the germline V gene. The CDR3 sequence is 17 residues long. CDR3 region: CASSLLGRGASYNEQFF. CDR3 nucleotide sequence: TGTGCCAGCAGCTTACTAGGGCGGGGGGCTTCCTACAATGAGCAGTTCTTC.

The chain employs TRBV5-1 and TRBJ1-1; 7 positions agree with TRBD1. CDR1 and CDR2 from the germline V gene are SGHRS and YFSETQ. The CDR3 is 13 amino acids. V trimming: 6 bases; J trimming: 5 bases; junction bases outside the gene matches: 7. DNA for the CDR3: TGCGCCAGCATGGGACAGTTTGGGACTGAAGCTTTCTTT. Protein sequence: CASMGQFGTEAFF.

The table lists this clone with a count of one. The genes are TRBV3-1 (or the pseudogene TRBV3-2) and TRBJ1-1; D unresolved. There are 14 residues in the CDR3. The germline V and J ends were trimmed by 2 bases and 0 bases, with 7 bases remaining between them. Germline V gives CDR1 LGHDT, CDR2 YNNKEL (reference sequence). CDR3 bases: TGTGCCAGCAGCCAACGAGGTATGAACACTGAAGCTTTCTTT. The encoded protein is CASSQRGMNTEAFF.

The rearrangement joins TRBV7-8 to TRBJ2-7, with D maybe TRBD2 (5 bases). The CDR3 is made up of 15 amino acids. Deletions cut 7 bases from V and 5 bases from J, with 21 bases between. The V gene's germline CDR1 is SGHVS and CDR2 FQNEAQ. CDR3 DNA: TGTGCCAGCACCACATCGGGAATGGGGAGTAACGAGCAGTACTTC. This gives the protein CASTTSGMGSNEQYF.

The chain carries TRBV27 and TRBJ1-5; D ambiguous. Germline CDR1 is MNHEY and CDR2 is SMNVEV (reference sequence). This CDR3 has 15 residues. Trimming removed 2 bases from V and 4 bases from J, with 12 bases in between. The CDR3 DNA reads as TGTGCCAGCAGTTTAACTAAGGCAGAGAATCAGCCCCAGCATTTT. Protein: CASSLTKAENQPQHF.

In this sample, this clone turned up a few times. The chain joins TRBV5-8 to TRBJ2-7, with TRBD1 as a possible D gene (5 bases). The germline gives CDR1 SGHTS, CDR2 YDEGEE. This CDR3 has 13 residues. V lost 3 bases to trimming and J lost 3 bases, with 10 bases between them. Here the CDR3 reads CASSSSQGYEQYF. CDR3 sequence (DNA): TGTGCCAGCAGCTCTTCCCAGGGCTACGAGCAGTACTTC.

V is TRBV21-1 and J is TRBJ1-1; the table's D call TRBD1 went unverified against the DNA. TRBV21-1 is an annotated pseudogene. The CDR3 consists of 14 residues. The CDR3 loop reads CASSKIRCTPEAFF. The CDR3 DNA reads TGTGCCAGCAGCAAAATTCGCTGTACACCTGAAGCTTTCTTT.

The rearrangement links TRBV11-3 to TRBJ2-1; D may be TRBD1 (6 bases). V was pared by 0 bases and J by 9 bases, with 9 bases between. The CDR3 is made up of 13 amino acids. Germline-derived CDR1 and CDR2 are SGHNT and YENEEA. Written as DNA, the CDR3 is TGTGCCAGCAGCTTAGACCTACAGGGTGAGCAGTTCTTC. It yields the protein CASSLDLQGEQFF. The variable domain in full, with the rest retrieved from reference TRBV11-3 and TRBJ2-1, is EAGVVQSPRYKIIEKKQPVAFWCNPISGHNTLYWYLQNLGQGPELLIRYENEEAVDDSQLPKDRFSAERLKGVDSTLKIQPAELGDSAVYLCASSLDLQGEQFFGPGTRLTVL.

The rearrangement joins TRBV5-1 to TRBJ2-3, with D maybe TRBD2 (5 bases). There are 15 residues in the CDR3. Germline values: CDR1 SGHRS, CDR2 YFSETQ. V lost 1 base and J lost 0, with 9 bases in between. The CDR3 DNA follows: TGCGCCAGCAGCTTGCGGCTAGCAAGCACAGATACGCAGTATTTT. It encodes CASSLRLASTDTQYF.